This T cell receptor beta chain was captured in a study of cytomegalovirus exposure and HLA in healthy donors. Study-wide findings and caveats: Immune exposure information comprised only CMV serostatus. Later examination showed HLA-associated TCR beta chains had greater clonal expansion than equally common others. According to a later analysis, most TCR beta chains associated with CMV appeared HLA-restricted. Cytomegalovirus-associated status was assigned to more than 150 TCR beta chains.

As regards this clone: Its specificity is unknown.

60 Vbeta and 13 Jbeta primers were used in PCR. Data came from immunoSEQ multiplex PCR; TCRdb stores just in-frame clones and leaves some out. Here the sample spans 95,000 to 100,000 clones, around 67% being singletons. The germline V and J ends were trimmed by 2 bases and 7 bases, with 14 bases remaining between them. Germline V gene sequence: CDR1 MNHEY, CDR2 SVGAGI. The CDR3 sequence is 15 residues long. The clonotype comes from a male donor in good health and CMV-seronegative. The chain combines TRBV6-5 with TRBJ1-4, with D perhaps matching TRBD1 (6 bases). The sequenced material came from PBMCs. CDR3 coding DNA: TGTGCCAGCAGTTACGAAGGGACATTCGGTGAAAAACTGTTTTTT. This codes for CASSYEGTFGEKLFF.